This T cell receptor (beta chain) came from a study of human T cells and chemical hapten exposure. Study-level background: Sensitization used 2% DPC on about 2 cm by about 2 cm upper inner arm skin.

Germline V gives CDR1 MNHNY, CDR2 SVGAGI (reference sequence). This CDR3 is built from 13 residues. The V end lost 7 bases, the J end lost 6 bases, and 16 bases lay between the germline ends. Noted time point: pre-sensitization, week 0. The treatment is: therapeutic diphenylcyclopropenone sensitization with weekly scalp DPC. From the RACE reads, TCRdb called clonotypes with MiXCR, one entry per CDR3 protein. The sample shows 80,000 to 100,000 distinct CDR3 sequences, 8% to 10% of them seen only once. The V gene is TRBV6-6, the J gene TRBJ2-7; a weak D match, TRBD1 (6 bases). The sequence came from a woman in her 40s with alopecia areata. Some clones in this sample may be carry-over from other donors' samples. The sample consisted of whole blood, taken in connection with sensitization to the hapten diphenylcyclopropenone (DPC). The DNA of the CDR3 is TGTGCCAGCAAGGGACACGGAATAGCCGAGCAGTACTTC. The encoded protein is CASKGHGIAEQYF.